This TCR beta chain was captured by sequencing in a study of shared clonotypes between healthy human individuals (TCRdb year 2020). Looking at the study overall: A few men and a couple of women, aged 18 to 49 years, made up the cohort. Between about 0.94 and 8.9 billion PBMCs per donor were obtained by leukapheresis. For each donor, CD4 naive and CD4 memory were each given three plates, CD8 naive was given two plates, and CD8 memory was given one plate. Different laboratories and diverse techniques were used to prepare libraries and sequence TCR repertoires, to increase sequencing depth and limit assay-specific biases. The study deeply sequenced blood TCR repertoires of about 5 healthy adults to estimate repertoire size and the extent of clonotype sharing between individuals. Broad study findings and their caveats: Compared with non-shared clonotypes, clonotypes shared by all four sorted-subset donors had higher generation probabilities. Rarefaction of sorted-subset datasets indicated incomplete sequencing despite the large sequencing depth. Because the study included a small number of donors, the genetic and exposure-history diversity represented was limited. Sampling was limited to blood, and TCR repertoires in tissue likely differ from TCR repertoires in blood. Sharing across four donors was observed for about 5% of naive CD4, less than 4% of naive CD8, roughly 2.3% of memory CD4, and over 0.3% of memory CD8 clonotypes. Based on pairwise subsampling, the degree of clonotype sharing among donors was expected to be affected by sequencing depth. Naive subsets generally had larger estimated clonotype richness than memory subsets did.

Compared with germline, V lacks 5 bases and J lacks 1 base; bases without a gene match: 6. CDR1 and CDR2 are read off the germline V gene as SGDLS and YYNGEE. The CDR3 covers 16 residues, taking in both the cysteine and the phenylalanine. CDR3 DNA is the only sequence kept; it has 48 bases, read in frame from the first base. For this clone: The antigen this receptor binds is unknown. No much larger clonotype is one base removed from it; base qualities were not supplied.

Using the deep immunoSEQ assay, TCR CDR3 regions were amplified from genomic DNA by multiplex PCR. Extracted genomic DNA from each cell subset was distributed evenly across all wells of several immunoSEQ 96-well plates, and each plate was treated as a replicate. For sorted subsets, each replicate PCR was loaded with approximately 200 ng genomic DNA, equivalent to about 30,000 T cell genomes. Purified libraries were quantified with a Qubit 3.0 fluorometer, sized on a Bioanalyzer 2100, and re-quantified with the KAPA Library Quantification kit. Every immunoSEQ 96-well plate was sequenced on a separate single-read 150-cycle Illumina NextSeq 550 flow cell. The study's own analysis went as follows. Because only junctional sequences without quality scores were contained in the immunoSEQ output, filtering matching that applied to full-length reads could not be performed. To assign V/J genes and CDR3, sequences were annotated against IMGT germline references using PyIR, a Python wrapper for IgBLAST v1.9. Reads were removed for weak V/J assignments (E-value above 1e-6), missing CDR3, stop codons, out-of-frame junctions, or ambiguous translated residues. V3J clonotypes were defined by identical inferred V gene, J gene, and CDR3 amino acid sequence. Percentage overlap between repertoires was calculated by dividing the number of shared unique clonotypes by the size of the smaller repertoire. Three approaches were used to assess repertoire richness: RTK rarefaction, the Chao1 estimator, and Recon v2.1 estimates of unobserved clonotypes. OLGA was used to compute generation probabilities for all TCRbeta clonotypes that the gDNA method yielded from several donors. The table was pulled from immuneACCESS by TCRdb, which kept in-frame rearrangements only. Such tables lose some clones; where checked, under half of the loss comes from unresolved V genes, and the rest has no known cause. V and J calls and clone size are those listed in that table; D and trimming were worked out from the DNA. For this sample the table gives some 2,100,000 clones, of which roughly 91% were detected only once. The biggest ten clones account for more than 1.5% of the sample.

For the CD8 naive samples, CD45RO-negative cells were positively selected for CCR7, yielding a CD45RA+CCR7+ population from which TemRA cells were excluded. The donors were healthy, HIV-negative adults with no recently reported acute infections or vaccinations. Every donor was a Caucasian adult residing in Nashville, Tennessee, USA. Blood was collected by leukapheresis, and PBMCs were isolated by Ficoll-Histopaque density gradient centrifugation and then cryopreserved in liquid nitrogen vapor phase. Purity and quantity of every magnetically sorted T cell population were checked by analytical flow cytometry. Each sorted fraction had its genomic DNA isolated and then quantified by UV absorbance on a Nanodrop 2000c.

The V gene is TRBV9 and the J gene is TRBJ2-3; 11 of the junction bases match TRBD2. The TCR was taken from a man aged 18-30 years in good health. Some clones in this sample may be carry-over from other donors' samples. The sample comprised naive CD8+ T cells from PBMCs. The cell subset or site label of this sample denotes: CD45RA+CCR7+. The nucleotides read TGTGCCAGCAGTCACACTAGCGGGAGAGGCACAGATACGCAGTATTTT. Its protein reads: CASSHTSGRGTDTQYF.